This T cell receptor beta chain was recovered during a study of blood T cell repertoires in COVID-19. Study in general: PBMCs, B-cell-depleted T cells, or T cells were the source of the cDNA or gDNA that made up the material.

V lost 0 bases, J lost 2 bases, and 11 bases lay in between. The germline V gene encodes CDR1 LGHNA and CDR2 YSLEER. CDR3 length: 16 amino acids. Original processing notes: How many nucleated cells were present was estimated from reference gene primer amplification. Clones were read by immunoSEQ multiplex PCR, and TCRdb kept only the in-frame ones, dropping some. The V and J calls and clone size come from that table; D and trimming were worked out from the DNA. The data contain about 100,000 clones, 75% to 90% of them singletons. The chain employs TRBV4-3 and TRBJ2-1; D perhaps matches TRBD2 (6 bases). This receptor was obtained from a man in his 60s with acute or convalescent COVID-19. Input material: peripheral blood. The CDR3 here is CASSQEGGAPYNEQFF. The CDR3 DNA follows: TGCGCCAGCAGCCAAGAAGGCGGGGCCCCCTACAATGAGCAGTTCTTC.